Following are 10 T cell receptor beta chains from one sample sequenced in a study of blood T cell repertoires in COVID-19. Repertoires were generated with immunoSEQ multiplex PCR, while TCRdb's copy carries only in-frame clones and drops some. The table records approximately 110,000 clones, roughly two thirds of them present only once. Sequencing input: peripheral blood. These receptors were taken from a man at least 80 years old with acute or convalescent COVID-19.

The chain combines TRBV25-1 with TRBJ2-2, with a possible D match to TRBD2 (5 bases). Between the trimmed V and J ends, which lost 6 bases and 3 bases, there was a span of 5 bases. In germline, CDR1 is MGHDK, CDR2 SYGVNS. The CDR3 sequence is 12 residues long. CDR3 sequence reads: CASRRDTGELFF. The CDR3 bases are TGTGCCAGCAGGCGGGACACCGGGGAGCTGTTTTTT. Together with reference TRBV25-1 and TRBJ2-2, the CDR3 gives the full variable domain: EADIYQTPRYLVIGTGKKITLECSQTMGHDKMYWYQQDPGMELHLIHYSYGVNSTEKGDLSSESTVSRIRTEHFPLTLESARPSHTSQYLCASRRDTGELFFGEGSRLTVL.

The CDR3 region has the DNA TGTGCCAGCAACTCAGGGATCGGGGAAAAACTGTTTTTT. It codes for CASNSGIGEKLFF. The V and J genes are TRBV2 and TRBJ1-4, with a weak D call TRBD1 (5 bases). Germline lookup yields CDR1 SNHLY and CDR2 FYNNEI. With 7 bases removed from V and 8 bases from J, the gap between germline ends came to 14 bases. The CDR3 is made up of 13 amino acids.

The chain uses TRBV19 and TRBJ1-5, with D tentatively TRBD1 (6 bases). The germline gives CDR1 LNHDA, CDR2 SQIVND (reference sequence). The V end lost 3 bases, the J end lost 7 bases, and 10 bases lay between the germline ends. The CDR3 sequence is 13 residues long. CDR3 nucleotides: TGTGCCAGTAGTATCCCAGGGGACCAGCCCCAGCATTTT. Amino acid sequence: CASSIPGDQPQHF.

This sequence joins TRBV28 and TRBJ1-1, with D possibly being TRBD1 (6 bases). CDR1 is MDHEN, CDR2 SYDVKM, per germline. V was cut by 8 bases and J by 3 bases, with 19 bases left in between. CDR3 length: 15 residues. The CDR3, as DNA: TGTGCCAGCGGGGGACGATTTGAGGGGGACACTGAAGCTTTCTTT. Protein product: CASGGRFEGDTEAFF. The variable domain in full, with the rest retrieved from reference TRBV28 and TRBJ1-1, is DVKVTQSSRYLVKRTGEKVFLECVQDMDHENMFWYRQDPGLGLRLIYFSYDVKMKEKGDIPEGYSVSREKKERFSLILESASTNQTSMYLCASGGRFEGDTEAFFGQGTRLTVV.

The chain joins TRBV19 to TRBJ2-4, with TRBD2 matching 9 bases. J was trimmed by 6 bases and V by 4 bases; bases with no gene match: 1. This CDR3 spans 13 amino acids. Germline lookup yields CDR1 LNHDA and CDR2 SQIVND (reference sequence). The DNA of the CDR3 is TGTGCCAGTAGTAGCGGGAGGGGAAACATTCAGTACTTC. Translation: CASSSGRGNIQYF.

This chain joins TRBV7-8 and TRBJ2-1; no reliable D call. The V end lost 4 bases, the J end lost 7 bases, and 17 bases lay between the germline ends. The germline CDR1 and CDR2 sequences are SGHVS and FQNEAQ. This CDR3 is 15 amino acids long. CDR3 coding DNA: TGTGCCAGCAGCTCCTCACTGGTGGCCGGGAATGAGCAGTTCTTC. This codes for CASSSSLVAGNEQFF.

The rearrangement joins TRBV7-8 to TRBJ2-1, with a weak D call TRBD2 (6 bases). CDR1 and CDR2 (germline): SGHVS, FQNEAQ. CDR3 length: 15 residues. V lost 2 bases to trimming and J lost 3 bases, with 11 bases between them. CDR3 bases: TGTGCCAGCAGCTTATCAGGAGGGCTCTACAATGAGCAGTTCTTC. It encodes CASSLSGGLYNEQFF.

This clone was seen only once. The chain uses TRBV28 and TRBJ2-1, with 10 nucleotides matching TRBD2. In germline, CDR1 is MDHEN, CDR2 SYDVKM. The CDR3 consists of 15 residues. V shed 6 bases, J shed 2 bases, and the junction held 4 bases outside the gene matches. The DNA for the CDR3 is TGTGCCAGCAGGGCCGGGACTAGCGCCTACAATGAGCAGTTCTTC. Translating it yields CASRAGTSAYNEQFF.

The genes are TRBV9 and TRBJ2-5; TRBD1 matches at 9 bases. The CDR3 runs 16 residues. Germline CDR1 is SGDLS and CDR2 is YYNGEE. V gave up 1 base and J gave up 3 bases; unmatched junction bases: 7. The DNA of the CDR3 is TGTGCCAGCAGCGTAAGACCCGGGACAGGGAAAGAGACCCAGTACTTC. It codes for CASSVRPGTGKETQYF.

The chain combines TRBV19 with TRBJ2-1, with 7 bases lining up with TRBD1. V was pared by 9 bases and J by 4 bases, with 6 bases of the junction left unmatched. Germline V gene sequence: CDR1 LNHDA, CDR2 SQIVND (reference sequence). The CDR3 is 13 amino acids. The CDR3 spells CASQGDFYNEQFF. CDR3 coding DNA: TGTGCCAGCCAGGGGGATTTTTACAATGAGCAGTTCTTC.